This T cell receptor (beta chain) was profiled in a study of CD8 T cells in Susac syndrome. Germline CDR1 reads SGHTA; CDR2 reads FQGNSA. Trimming left V 0 bases short and J 13 bases short, with 13 bases between. This CDR3 has 12 amino acids. Reverse transcription used about 0.45 to 1 ug RNA and random hexamers. A multiplex approach, immunoSEQ multiplex PCR, amplified TCR beta CDR3 across 54 Vbeta and 13 Jbeta. MiXCR, run by TCRdb on the immunoSEQ multiplex PCR reads, gives a single entry per CDR3 protein. The sample carries about 180,000 distinct CDR3 sequences, about 95% recorded once. Sequencing of TCR beta, carried out with a high-throughput approach, was applied to CD8+ and CD4+ T cells from the blood. The authors negatively isolated CD8+ and CD4+ T cells and FACS-enriched TEMRA cells.

V usage is TRBV7-2 and J usage is TRBJ2-7; TRBD2 might be the D (6 bases). This clonotype originated in a human donor with multiple sclerosis. The specimen sequenced was CD8+ T cells from PBMCs. Here the CDR3 DNA reads TGTGCCAGCAGCTTAGCGGGCGGGGCCATCTACTTC. Translated: CASSLAGGAIYF.